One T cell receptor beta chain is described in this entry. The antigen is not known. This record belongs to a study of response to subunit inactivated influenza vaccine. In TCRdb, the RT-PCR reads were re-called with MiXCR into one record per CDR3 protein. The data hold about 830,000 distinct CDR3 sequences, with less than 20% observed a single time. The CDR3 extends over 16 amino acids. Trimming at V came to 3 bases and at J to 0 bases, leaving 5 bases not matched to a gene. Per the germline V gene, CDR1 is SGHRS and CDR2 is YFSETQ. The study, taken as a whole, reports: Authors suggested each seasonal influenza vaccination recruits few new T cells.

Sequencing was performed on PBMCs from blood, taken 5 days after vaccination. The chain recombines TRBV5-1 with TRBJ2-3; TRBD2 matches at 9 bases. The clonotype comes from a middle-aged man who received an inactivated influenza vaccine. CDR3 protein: CASSWSTSGSTDTQYF. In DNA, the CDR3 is TGCGCCAGCAGCTGGTCGACTAGCGGCAGCACAGATACGCAGTATTTT.